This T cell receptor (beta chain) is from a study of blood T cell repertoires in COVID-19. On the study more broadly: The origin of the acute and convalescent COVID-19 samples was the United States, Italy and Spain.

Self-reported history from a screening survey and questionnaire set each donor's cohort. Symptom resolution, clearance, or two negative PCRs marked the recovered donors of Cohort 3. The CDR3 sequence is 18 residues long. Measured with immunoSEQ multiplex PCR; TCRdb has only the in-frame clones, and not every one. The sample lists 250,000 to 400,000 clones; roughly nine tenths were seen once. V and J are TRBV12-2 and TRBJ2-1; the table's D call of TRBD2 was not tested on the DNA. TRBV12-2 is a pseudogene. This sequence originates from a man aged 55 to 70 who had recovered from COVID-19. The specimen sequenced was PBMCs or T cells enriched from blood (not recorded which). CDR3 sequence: CASRFWGGAFRSYNEQFF. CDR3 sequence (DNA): TGTGCAAGTCGCTTCTGGGGAGGTGCTTTTCGGTCTTACAATGAGCAGTTCTTC.